One sample yielded the 8 T cell receptor beta chains listed below, sequenced in a study of spatial heterogeneity in lung cancer. Study results and caveats: Higher tumor mutation counts went along with higher counts of expanded intratumoral alpha and beta TCRs.

TCRdb reanalysed the 5' RACE reads using MiXCR and keeps one entry per CDR3 protein. This table holds approximately 9,600 distinct CDR3 sequences, around 7.3% found once. For these TCRs, the target antigens are not known. Time point: sample taken at primary tumor resection. Sample: lung tumor tissue, taken at surgery. The source of these receptors is a male donor with early-stage non-small cell lung cancer.

In this sample, this clonotype turned up many times. Here the CDR3 reads CASSGTSGTDTQYF. CDR3 in DNA: TGTGCCAGCAGTGGGACTAGCGGCACAGATACGCAGTATTTT. This chain links TRBV2 with TRBJ2-3; 9 bases align to TRBD2. The V gene end was trimmed by 4 bases and the J gene end by 1 base; junction bases not matched to a gene: 0. Germline V gene sequence: CDR1 SNHLY, CDR2 FYNNEI. The length of the CDR3 is 14 residues.

In this sample, this clonotype is medium-sized. The chain couples TRBV5-1 to TRBJ2-3; no firm D call. Trimming stripped 3 bases from V and 0 bases from J, with 11 bases between. The CDR3 contains 15 residues. Germline V CDR1 and CDR2: SGHRS, YFSETQ. The CDR3 region has the DNA TGCGCCAGCAGCTCACCCCGCATTAGCACAGATACGCAGTATTTT. It encodes CASSSPRISTDTQYF.

V usage is TRBV28 and J usage is TRBJ1-1; D call uncertain. From germline, CDR1 is MDHEN and CDR2 SYDVKM. The CDR3 is 12 amino acids. Deletions cut 5 bases from V and 2 bases from J, with 6 bases between. CDR3 in amino acids: CASSLSNTEAFF. CDR3 in DNA: TGTGCCAGCAGTCTCAGCAACACTGAAGCTTTCTTT. The whole variable domain, filled in from reference TRBV28 and TRBJ1-1, reads DVKVTQSSRYLVKRTGEKVFLECVQDMDHENMFWYRQDPGLGLRLIYFSYDVKMKEKGDIPEGYSVSREKKERFSLILESASTNQTSMYLCASSLSNTEAFFGQGTRLTVV.

This clonotype was observed many times. The CDR3 reads CASSLSKLGNQPQHF. CDR3 DNA sequence: TGTGCCAGCAGCTTAAGTAAGCTGGGCAATCAGCCCCAGCATTTT. This chain joins TRBV7-8 and TRBJ1-5; no reliable D call. CDR1 and CDR2 (germline): SGHVS, FQNEAQ. This CDR3 is 15 amino acids long. Between the trimmed V and J ends, which lost 2 bases and 2 bases, there was a span of 10 bases.

The chain is built from TRBV30 and TRBJ2-7; 9 bases are shared with TRBD1. The V and J ends lost 4 bases and 8 bases, in that order; junction bases with no gene match: 6. This CDR3 spans 12 amino acids. The germline V gene has CDR1 GTSNPN and CDR2 SVGIG (reference sequence). In DNA, the CDR3 is TGTGCCTGGACTCAAACAGGGGGCAAGCAGTACTTC. Translated, it gives CAWTQTGGKQYF. The full variable domain, with the rest looked up from reference TRBV30 and TRBJ2-7, is SQTIHQWPATLVQPVGSPLSLECTVEGTSNPNLYWYRQAAGRGLQLLFYSVGIGQISSEVPQNLSASRPQDRQFILSSKKLLLSDSGFYLCAWTQTGGKQYFGPGTRLTVT.

This clonotype was recorded at least ten times. J is TRBJ1-2 and V is TRBV7-2; no firm D call. The CDR3 extends over 12 amino acids. Germline V gene data show CDR1 as SGHTA and CDR2 as FQGNSA. The V and J ends lost 2 bases and 2 bases respectively, with 3 bases between them. The CDR3 sequence is CASSLQNYGYTF. The CDR3 coding sequence is TGTGCCAGCAGCTTACAGAACTATGGCTACACCTTC.

Ten or more counts support this clonotype. The J gene is TRBJ2-3, the V gene TRBV6-1; D not certain. Germline CDR1 is MNHNS and CDR2 is SASEGT. The germline V and J ends were trimmed by 0 bases and 6 bases, with 4 bases remaining between them. This CDR3 spans 12 amino acids. Here the CDR3 reads CASSEAGDTQYF. DNA of the CDR3: TGTGCCAGCAGTGAAGCCGGGGATACGCAGTATTTT.

There are many counts of this clonotype. V gene TRBV2 combines with J gene TRBJ2-2; 7 bases match TRBD1. Germline CDR1 reads SNHLY; CDR2 reads FYNNEI. V lost 6 bases, J lost 1 base, and 5 bases stayed unmatched. This CDR3 is built from 15 residues. Here the CDR3 DNA reads TGTGCCAGCAGGTCCGGGACAGTGAACACCGGGGAGCTGTTTTTT. It yields the protein CASRSGTVNTGELFF.